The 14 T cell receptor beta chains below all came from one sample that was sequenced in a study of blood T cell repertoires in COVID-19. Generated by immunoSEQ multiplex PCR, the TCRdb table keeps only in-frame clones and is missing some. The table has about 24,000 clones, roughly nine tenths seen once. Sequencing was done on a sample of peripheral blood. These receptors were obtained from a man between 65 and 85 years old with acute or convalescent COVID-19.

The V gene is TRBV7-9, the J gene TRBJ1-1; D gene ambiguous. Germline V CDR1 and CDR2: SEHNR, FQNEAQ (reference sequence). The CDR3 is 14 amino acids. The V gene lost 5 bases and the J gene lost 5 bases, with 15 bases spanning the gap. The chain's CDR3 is CASSLPSRWTEAFF. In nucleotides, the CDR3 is TGTGCCAGCAGCCTTCCATCGAGGTGGACTGAAGCTTTCTTT.

CDR3 protein: CASRLIGTGSSYEQYF. In DNA form, the CDR3 reads TGTGCCAGCAGGCTCATAGGGACAGGGAGCTCCTACGAGCAGTACTTC. The chain carries TRBV11-2 and TRBJ2-7, with 9 nucleotides matching TRBD1. Germline CDR1 SGHAT, CDR2 FQNNGV. The CDR3 is 16 residues long. Unmatched junction bases numbered 9, after V lost 6 bases and J lost 0 bases.

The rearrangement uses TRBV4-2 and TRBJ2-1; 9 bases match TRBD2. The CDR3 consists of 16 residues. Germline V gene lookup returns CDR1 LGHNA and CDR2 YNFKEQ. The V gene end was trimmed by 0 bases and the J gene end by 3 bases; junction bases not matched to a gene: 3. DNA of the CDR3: TGTGCCAGCAGCCAAGATCTACTAGCGGGCTACAATGAGCAGTTCTTC. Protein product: CASSQDLLAGYNEQFF.

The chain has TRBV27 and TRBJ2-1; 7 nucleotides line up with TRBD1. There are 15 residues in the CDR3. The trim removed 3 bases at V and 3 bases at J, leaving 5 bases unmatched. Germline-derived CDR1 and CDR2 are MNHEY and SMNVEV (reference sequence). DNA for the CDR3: TGTGCCAGCAGTTTCATCGGACAGGACTACAATGAGCAGTTCTTC. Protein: CASSFIGQDYNEQFF.

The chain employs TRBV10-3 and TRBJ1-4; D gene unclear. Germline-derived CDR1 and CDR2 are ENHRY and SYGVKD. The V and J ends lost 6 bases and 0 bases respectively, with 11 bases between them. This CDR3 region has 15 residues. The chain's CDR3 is CAISPSTATNEKLFF. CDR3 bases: TGTGCCATCAGCCCGTCCACAGCAACTAATGAAAAACTGTTTTTT.

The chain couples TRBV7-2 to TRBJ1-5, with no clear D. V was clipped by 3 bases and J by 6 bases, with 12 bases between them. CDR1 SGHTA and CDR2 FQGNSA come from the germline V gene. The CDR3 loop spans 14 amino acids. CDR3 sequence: CASSFGNVGQPQHF. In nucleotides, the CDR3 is TGTGCCAGCAGCTTCGGGAATGTAGGTCAGCCCCAGCATTTT.

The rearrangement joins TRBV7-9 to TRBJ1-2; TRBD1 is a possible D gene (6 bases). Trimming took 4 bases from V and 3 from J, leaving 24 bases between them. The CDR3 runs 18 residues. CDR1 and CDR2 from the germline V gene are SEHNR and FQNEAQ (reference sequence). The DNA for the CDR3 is TGTGCCAGCAGCTCGAGCGGGACACGTTCTGGTGAGGACTATGGCTACACCTTC. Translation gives CASSSSGTRSGEDYGYTF.

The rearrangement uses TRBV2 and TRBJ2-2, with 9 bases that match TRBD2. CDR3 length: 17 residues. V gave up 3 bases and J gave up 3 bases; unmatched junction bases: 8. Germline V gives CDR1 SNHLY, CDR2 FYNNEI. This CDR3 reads CASSESPTSGHTGELFF. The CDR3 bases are TGTGCCAGCAGTGAGTCCCCAACTAGCGGGCACACCGGGGAGCTGTTTTTT.

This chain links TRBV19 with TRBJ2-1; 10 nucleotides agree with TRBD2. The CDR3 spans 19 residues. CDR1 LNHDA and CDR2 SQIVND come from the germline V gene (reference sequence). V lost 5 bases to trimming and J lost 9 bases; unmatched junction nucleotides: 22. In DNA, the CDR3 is TGTGCCAGTAGTTTGCGACTAGCGGGTCGCCCAGTGGGGGTCGGTGAGCAGTTCTTC. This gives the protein CASSLRLAGRPVGVGEQFF.

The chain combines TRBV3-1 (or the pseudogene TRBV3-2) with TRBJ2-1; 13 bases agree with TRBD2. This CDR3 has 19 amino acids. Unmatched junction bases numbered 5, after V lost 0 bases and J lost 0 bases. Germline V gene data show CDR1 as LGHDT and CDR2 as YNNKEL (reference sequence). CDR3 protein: CASSQEGGLAGSSYNEQFF. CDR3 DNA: TGTGCCAGCAGCCAAGAGGGGGGACTAGCGGGGAGCTCCTACAATGAGCAGTTCTTC.

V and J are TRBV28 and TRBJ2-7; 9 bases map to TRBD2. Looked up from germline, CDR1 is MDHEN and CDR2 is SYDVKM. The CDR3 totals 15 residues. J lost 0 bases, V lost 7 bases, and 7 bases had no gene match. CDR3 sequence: CASTSLAGSSYEQYF. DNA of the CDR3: TGTGCCAGCACTTCACTAGCGGGTAGCTCCTACGAGCAGTACTTC.

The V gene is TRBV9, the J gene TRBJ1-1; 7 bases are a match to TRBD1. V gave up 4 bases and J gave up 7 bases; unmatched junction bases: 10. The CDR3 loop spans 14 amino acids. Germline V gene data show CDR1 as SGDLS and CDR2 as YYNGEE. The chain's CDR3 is CASSPLQGTGEAFF. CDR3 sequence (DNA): TGTGCCAGCAGCCCACTACAGGGGACGGGTGAAGCTTTCTTT.

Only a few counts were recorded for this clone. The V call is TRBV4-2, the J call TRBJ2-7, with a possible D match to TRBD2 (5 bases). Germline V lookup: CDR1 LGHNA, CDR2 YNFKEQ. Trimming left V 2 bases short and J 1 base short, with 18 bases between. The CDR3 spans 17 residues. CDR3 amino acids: CASSQNMPWTVSYEQYF. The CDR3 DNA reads TGTGCCAGCAGCCAAAATATGCCCTGGACTGTATCCTACGAGCAGTACTTC.

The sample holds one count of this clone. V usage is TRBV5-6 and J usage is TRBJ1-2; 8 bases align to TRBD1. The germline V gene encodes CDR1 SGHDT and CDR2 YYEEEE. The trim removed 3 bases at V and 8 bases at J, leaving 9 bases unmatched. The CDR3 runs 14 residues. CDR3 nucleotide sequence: TGTGCCAGCAGCTGGGGGGTGACAGGGGTCGGCTACACCTTC. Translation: CASSWGVTGVGYTF.